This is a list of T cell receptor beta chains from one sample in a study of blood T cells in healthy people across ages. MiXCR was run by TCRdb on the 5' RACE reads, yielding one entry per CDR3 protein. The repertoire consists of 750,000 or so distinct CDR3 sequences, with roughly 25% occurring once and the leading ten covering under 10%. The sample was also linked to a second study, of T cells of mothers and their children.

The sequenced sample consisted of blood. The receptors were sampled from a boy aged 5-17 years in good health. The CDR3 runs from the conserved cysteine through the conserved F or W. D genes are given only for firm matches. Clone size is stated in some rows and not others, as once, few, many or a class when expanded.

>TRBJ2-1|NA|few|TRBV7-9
TGTGCCAGCAGCCCCCTAGGTCAAAACAATGAGCAGTTCTTC
CASSPLGQNNEQFF
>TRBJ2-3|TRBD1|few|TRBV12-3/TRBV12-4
TGTGCCAGCAGAAACAGGGGTTCAGATACGCAGTATTTT
CASRNRGSDTQYF
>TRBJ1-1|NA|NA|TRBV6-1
TGTGCCAGCAGTGCGTTGGGGGGGCCCACTGAAGCTTTCTTT
CASSALGGPTEAFF
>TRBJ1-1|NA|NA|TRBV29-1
TGCAGCGTTGTAGTCCGGGGGGTGAACACTGAAGCTTTCTTT
CSVVVRGVNTEAFF
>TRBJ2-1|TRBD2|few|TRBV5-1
TGCGCCAGCAGCTTAGGGACTAGCGGGAGGTGGAATGAGCAGTTCTTC
CASSLGTSGRWNEQFF
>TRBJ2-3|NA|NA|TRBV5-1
TGCGCCAGCAGCTTGACGGACGCCACAGATACGCAGTATTTT
CASSLTDATDTQYF
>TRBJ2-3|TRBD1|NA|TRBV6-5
TGTGCCAGCAGTTATTCGCCCGCCCGAATCCAGGACAGGGAACCCGATACGCAGTATTTT
CASSYSPARIQDREPDTQYF
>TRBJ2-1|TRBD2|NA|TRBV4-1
TGCGCCAGCAGCCACTTTAGCGGGATAGATAATGAGCAGTTCTTC
CASSHFSGIDNEQFF
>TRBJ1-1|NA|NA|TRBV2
TGTGCCAGCAACAGGAACATGAACACTGAAGCTTTCTTT
CASNRNMNTEAFF
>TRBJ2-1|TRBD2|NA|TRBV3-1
TGTGCCAGCAGCCAAGGGCAGCGGGGGCCTGCCTACAATGAGCAGTTCTTC
CASSQGQRGPAYNEQFF
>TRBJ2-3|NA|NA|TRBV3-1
TGTGCCAGCAACCAAGATCTGGAGGGAACCACAGATACGCAGTATTTT
CASNQDLEGTTDTQYF
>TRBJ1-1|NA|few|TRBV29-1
TGCACCATTTCGGGCCTTATGAACACTGAAGCTTTCTTT
CTISGLMNTEAFF
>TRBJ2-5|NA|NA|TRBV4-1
TGCGCCAGCAGCCAGGGAGTAGCGGAAGAGACCCAGTACTTC
CASSQGVAEETQYF
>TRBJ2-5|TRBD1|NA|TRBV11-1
TGTGCCAGCAGCCCGGGGACAGGCCTATCAGTATTC
CASSPGTGLSVF
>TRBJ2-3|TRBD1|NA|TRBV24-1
TGTGCCACCAGTGACGCCCTAGGACAGGGGCACACAGATACGCAGTATTTT
CATSDALGQGHTDTQYF
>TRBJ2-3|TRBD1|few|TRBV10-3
TGTGCCCCTGAGGGGGCGGAAGCTGATACGCAGTATTTT
CAPEGAEADTQYF
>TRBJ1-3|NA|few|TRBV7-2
TGTGCCAGCAGCCCTAGGGTGTCTGGAAACACCATATATTTT
CASSPRVSGNTIYF
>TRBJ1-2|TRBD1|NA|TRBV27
TGTGCCAGCAGCCTCACCGGGACAGACTATGGCTACACCTTC
CASSLTGTDYGYTF
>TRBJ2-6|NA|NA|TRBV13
TGTGCCAGCAGCTTAAAAATTTCTGGGGCCAACGTCCTGACTTTC
CASSLKISGANVLTF
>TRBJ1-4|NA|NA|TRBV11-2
TGTGCCAGCAGCCTCGGGGGTACGGATGAAAAACTGTTTTTT
CASSLGGTDEKLFF
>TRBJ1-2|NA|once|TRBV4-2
TGTGCCAGCAGCCAACAGGAACTCTATGGCTACACCTTC
CASSQQELYGYTF
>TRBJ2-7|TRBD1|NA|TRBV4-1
TGCGCCAGCAGCCGCGGGACAGGTCTCTACGAGCAGTACTTC
CASSRGTGLYEQYF
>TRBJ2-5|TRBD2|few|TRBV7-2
TGTGCCAGCAGCTTAGAAGGGCTAGCGGGAGGCCAAGAGACCCAGTACTTC
CASSLEGLAGGQETQYF
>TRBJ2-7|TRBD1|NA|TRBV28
TGTGCCAGCACTTCCCGACCCAGGGGGCAGCTCGAGCAGTACTTC
CASTSRPRGQLEQYF
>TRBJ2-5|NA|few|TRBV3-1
TGTGCCAGCAGCCATTCTGCCGTCCAAGAGACCCAGTACTTC
CASSHSAVQETQYF
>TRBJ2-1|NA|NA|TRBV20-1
TGCAGTGCTAGAGATCTAGCTGACAATGAGCAGTTCTTC
CSARDLADNEQFF
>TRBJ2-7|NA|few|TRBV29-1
TGCAGCGTTGATGACGCCTCCTACGAGCAGTACTTC
CSVDDASYEQYF
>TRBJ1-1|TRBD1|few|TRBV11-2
TGTGCCAGCAGCTTATACCCACAGGGGGTGAACACTGAAGCTTTCTTT
CASSLYPQGVNTEAFF
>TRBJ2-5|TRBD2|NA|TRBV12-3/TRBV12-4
TGTGCCAGCAGCGGGGGACTAGCGGCTCAAGAGACCCAGTACTTC
CASSGGLAAQETQYF
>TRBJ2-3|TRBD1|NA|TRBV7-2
TGTGCCAGCAGCTCTTATGGGACAGGCACAGATACGCAATATTTT
CASSSYGTGTDTQYF
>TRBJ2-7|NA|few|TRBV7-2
TGTGCCAGCAGCTTAGACTGGGAGAGCAGGCACGAGCAGTACTTC
CASSLDWESRHEQYF